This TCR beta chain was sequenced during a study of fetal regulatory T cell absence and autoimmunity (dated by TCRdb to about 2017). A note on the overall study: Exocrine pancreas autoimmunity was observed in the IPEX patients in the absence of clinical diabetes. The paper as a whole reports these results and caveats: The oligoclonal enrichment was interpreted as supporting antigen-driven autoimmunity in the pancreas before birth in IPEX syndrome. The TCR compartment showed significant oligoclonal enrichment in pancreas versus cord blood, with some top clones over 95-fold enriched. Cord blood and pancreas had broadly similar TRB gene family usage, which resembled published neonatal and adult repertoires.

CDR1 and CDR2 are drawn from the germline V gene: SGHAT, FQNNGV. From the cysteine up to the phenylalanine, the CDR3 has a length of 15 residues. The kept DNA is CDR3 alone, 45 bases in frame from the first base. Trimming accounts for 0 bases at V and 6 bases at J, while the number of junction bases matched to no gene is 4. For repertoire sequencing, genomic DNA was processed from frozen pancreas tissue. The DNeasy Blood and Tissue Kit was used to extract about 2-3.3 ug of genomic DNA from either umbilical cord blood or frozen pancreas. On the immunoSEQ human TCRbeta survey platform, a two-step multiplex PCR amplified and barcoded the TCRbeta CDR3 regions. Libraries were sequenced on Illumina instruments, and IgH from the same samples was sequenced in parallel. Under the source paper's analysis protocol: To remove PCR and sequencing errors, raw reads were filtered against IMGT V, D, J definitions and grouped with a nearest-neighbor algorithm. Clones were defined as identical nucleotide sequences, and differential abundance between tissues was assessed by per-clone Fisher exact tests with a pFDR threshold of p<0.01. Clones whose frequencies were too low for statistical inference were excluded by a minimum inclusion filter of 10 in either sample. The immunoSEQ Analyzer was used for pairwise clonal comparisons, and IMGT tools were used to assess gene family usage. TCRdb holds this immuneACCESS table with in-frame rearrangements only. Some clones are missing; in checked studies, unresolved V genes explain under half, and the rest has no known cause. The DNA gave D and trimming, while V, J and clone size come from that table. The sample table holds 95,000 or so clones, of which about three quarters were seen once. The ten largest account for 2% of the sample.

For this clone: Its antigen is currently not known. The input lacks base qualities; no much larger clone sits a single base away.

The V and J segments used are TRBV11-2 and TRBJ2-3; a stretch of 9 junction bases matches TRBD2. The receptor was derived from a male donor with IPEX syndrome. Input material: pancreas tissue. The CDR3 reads CASSLDLAGEDTQYF. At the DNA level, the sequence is TGTGCCAGCAGCTTAGATTTAGCGGGGGAGGATACGCAGTATTTT.